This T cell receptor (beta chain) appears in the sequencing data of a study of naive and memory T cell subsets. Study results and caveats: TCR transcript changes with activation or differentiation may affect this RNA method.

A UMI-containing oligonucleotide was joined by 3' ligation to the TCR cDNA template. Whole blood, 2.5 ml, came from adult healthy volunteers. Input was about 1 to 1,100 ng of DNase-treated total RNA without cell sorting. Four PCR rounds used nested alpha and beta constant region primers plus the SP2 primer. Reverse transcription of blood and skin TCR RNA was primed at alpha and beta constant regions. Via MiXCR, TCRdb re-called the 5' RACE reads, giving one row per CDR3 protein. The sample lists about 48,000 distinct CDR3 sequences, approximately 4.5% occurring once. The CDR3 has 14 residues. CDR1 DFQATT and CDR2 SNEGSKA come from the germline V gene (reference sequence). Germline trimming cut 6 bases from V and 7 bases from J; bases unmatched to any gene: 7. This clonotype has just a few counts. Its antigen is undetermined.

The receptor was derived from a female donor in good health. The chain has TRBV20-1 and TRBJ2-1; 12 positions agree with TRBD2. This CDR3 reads CSALTSGSLNEQFF. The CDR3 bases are TGCAGTGCGCTGACTAGCGGGAGTCTGAATGAGCAGTTCTTC.